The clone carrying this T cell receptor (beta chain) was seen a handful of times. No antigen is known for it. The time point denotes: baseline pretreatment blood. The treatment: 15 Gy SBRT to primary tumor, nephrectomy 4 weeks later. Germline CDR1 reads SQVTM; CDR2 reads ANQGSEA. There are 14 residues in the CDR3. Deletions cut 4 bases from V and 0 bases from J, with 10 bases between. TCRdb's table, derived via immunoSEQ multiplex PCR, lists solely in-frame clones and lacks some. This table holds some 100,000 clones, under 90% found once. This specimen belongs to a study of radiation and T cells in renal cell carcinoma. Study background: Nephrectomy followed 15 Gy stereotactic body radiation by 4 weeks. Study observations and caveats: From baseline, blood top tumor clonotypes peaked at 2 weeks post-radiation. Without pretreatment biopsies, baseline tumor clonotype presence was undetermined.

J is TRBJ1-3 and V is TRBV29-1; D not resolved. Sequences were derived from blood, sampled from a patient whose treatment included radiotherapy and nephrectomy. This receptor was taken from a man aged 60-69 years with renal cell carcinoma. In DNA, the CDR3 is TGCAGCGTTGTAGACGGCAGCTCTGGAAACACCATATATTTT. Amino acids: CSVVDGSSGNTIYF. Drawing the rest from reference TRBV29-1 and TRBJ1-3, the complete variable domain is SAVISQKPSRDICQRGTSLTIQCQVDSQVTMMFWYRQQPGQSLTLIATANQGSEATYESGFVIDKFPISRPNLTFSTLTVSNMSPEDSSIYLCSVVDGSSGNTIYFGEGSWLTVV.